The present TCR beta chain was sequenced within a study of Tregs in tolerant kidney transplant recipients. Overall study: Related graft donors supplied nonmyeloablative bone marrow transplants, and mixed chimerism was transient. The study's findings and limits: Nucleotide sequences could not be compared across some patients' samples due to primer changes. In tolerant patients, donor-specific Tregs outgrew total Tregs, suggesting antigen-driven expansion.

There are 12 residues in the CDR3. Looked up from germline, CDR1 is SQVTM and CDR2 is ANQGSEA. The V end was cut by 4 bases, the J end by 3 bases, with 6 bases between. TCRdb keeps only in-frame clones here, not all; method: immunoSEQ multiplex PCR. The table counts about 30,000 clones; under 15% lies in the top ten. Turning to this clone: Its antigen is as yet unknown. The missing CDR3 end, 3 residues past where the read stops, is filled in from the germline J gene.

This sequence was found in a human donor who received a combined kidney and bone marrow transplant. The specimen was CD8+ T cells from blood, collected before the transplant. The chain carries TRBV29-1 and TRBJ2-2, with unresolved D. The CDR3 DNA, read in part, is TGCAGCGTTGTCCGGGACACCGGGGAG. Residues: CSVVRDTGE. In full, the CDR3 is CSVVRDTGELFF.